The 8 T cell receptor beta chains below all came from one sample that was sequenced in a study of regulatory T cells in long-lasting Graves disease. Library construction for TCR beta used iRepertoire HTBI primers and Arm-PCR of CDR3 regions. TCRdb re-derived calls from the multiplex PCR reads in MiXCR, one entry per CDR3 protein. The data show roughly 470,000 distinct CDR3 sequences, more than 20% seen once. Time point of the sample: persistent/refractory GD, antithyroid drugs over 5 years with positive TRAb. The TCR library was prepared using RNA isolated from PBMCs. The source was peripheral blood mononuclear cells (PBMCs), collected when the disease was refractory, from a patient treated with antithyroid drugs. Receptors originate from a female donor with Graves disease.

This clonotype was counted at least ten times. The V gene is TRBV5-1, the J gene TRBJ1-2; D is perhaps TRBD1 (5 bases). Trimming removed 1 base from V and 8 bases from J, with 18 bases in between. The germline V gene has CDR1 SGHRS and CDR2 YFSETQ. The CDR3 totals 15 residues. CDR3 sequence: CASSLPGTESRGYTF. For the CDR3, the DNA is TGCGCCAGCAGCTTGCCAGGGACCGAGAGCCGAGGCTACACCTTC.

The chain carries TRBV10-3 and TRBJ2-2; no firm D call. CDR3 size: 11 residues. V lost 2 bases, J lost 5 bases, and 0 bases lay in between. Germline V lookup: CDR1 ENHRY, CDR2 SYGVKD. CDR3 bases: TGTGCCATCAGTGAGACCGGGGAGCTGTTTTTT. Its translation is CAISETGELFF.

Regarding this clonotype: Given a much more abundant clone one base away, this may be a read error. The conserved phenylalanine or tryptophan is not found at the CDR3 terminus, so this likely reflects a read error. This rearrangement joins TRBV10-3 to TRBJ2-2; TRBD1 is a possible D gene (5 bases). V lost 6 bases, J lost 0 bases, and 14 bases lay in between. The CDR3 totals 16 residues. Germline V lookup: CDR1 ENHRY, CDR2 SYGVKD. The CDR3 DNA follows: TGTGCCATCAGCACCACAGGAAACGCGAACACCGGGGAGCTGTTTTCT. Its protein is CAISTTGNANTGELFS.

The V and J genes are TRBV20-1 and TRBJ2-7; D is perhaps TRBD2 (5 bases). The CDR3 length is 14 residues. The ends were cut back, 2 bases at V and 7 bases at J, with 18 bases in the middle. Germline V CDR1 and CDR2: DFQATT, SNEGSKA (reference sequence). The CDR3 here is CSARKPYGPGEQYF. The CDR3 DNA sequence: TGCAGTGCTAGAAAGCCCTACGGCCCGGGAGAGCAGTACTTC.

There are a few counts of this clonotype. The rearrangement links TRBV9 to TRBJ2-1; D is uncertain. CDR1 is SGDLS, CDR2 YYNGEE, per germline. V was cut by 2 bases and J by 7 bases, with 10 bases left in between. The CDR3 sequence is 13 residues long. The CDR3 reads CASSVLSTNEQFF. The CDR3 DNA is TGTGCCAGCAGCGTCCTCTCGACTAATGAGCAGTTCTTC.

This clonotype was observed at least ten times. The CDR3 DNA follows: TGTGCCAGCAGCCGGGCCTCCTACGAGCAGTACTTC. Its protein is CASSRASYEQYF. The chain has TRBV11-1 and TRBJ2-7; no firm D call. The CDR3 spans 12 residues. Trimming pared 5 bases from V and 0 bases from J, leaving 5 bases between. The germline V gene has CDR1 SGHAT and CDR2 FQDESV (reference sequence).

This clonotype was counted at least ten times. CDR3 sequence: CASSIDREETQYF. CDR3 nucleotides: TGTGCCAGCAGCATCGACAGGGAAGAGACCCAGTACTTC. The chain combines TRBV9 with TRBJ2-5; 7 bases map to TRBD1. The CDR3 contains 13 residues. The V gene end was trimmed by 4 bases and the J gene end by 3 bases; junction bases not matched to a gene: 3. In germline, CDR1 is SGDLS, CDR2 YYNGEE.

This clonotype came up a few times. The CDR3 region is CAISDDSGRRYEQYF. CDR3 bases: TGTGCCATCAGTGATGATAGCGGGAGAAGATACGAGCAGTACTTC. The rearrangement links TRBV10-3 to TRBJ2-7; 9 nucleotides match TRBD2. Germline V lookup: CDR1 ENHRY, CDR2 SYGVKD. The CDR3 length is 15 residues. V shed 3 bases and J 4 bases; nucleotides not matched to a gene: 7.